The 27 T cell receptor beta chains given below trace back to one sample, sequenced in a study of blood T cell repertoires in COVID-19. Sequencing used immunoSEQ multiplex PCR; TCRdb keeps in-frame clones, though not all of them. The sample lists some 38,000 clones; 85% to 90% were seen once. The specimen sequenced was peripheral blood. The receptor set was obtained from a man aged 55 to 70 with active or convalescent COVID-19.

The chain recombines TRBV2 with TRBJ1-4; TRBD1 agrees at 7 bases. The length of the CDR3 is 14 residues. Trimming cost V 5 bases and J 3 bases; bases outside gene matches: 3. CDR1 is SNHLY and CDR2 is FYNNEI in the germline V gene. The CDR3 DNA reads as TGTGCCAGCAGTTTCGACAGGGCTAATGAAAAACTGTTTTTT. It encodes CASSFDRANEKLFF.

The V gene is TRBV24-1, the J gene TRBJ2-3, with 11 positions matching TRBD2. Germline loops: CDR1 KGHDR, CDR2 SFDVKD. The junction had 5 bases not matched to a gene; V was cut back by 4 bases and J by 0 bases. CDR3 length: 17 amino acids. The CDR3 DNA reads TGTGCCACCAGTGACCTGACTAGCGGGGCGAGCACAGATACGCAGTATTTT. This codes for CATSDLTSGASTDTQYF.

This chain uses TRBV18 with TRBJ2-3; TRBD1 might be the D (5 bases). CDR1 and CDR2 from the germline V gene are KGHSH and LQKENI. The CDR3 spans 14 residues. The V end lost 0 bases, the J end lost 4 bases, and 8 bases lay between the germline ends. The CDR3 DNA follows: TGTGCCAGCTCACCACCGTTGGGGCCAGATACGCAGTATTTT. This encodes CASSPPLGPDTQYF.

This chain joins TRBV19 and TRBJ2-3, with D possibly TRBD1 on 6 matching bases. The CDR3 is 15 residues long. Trimming removed 5 bases at V and 1 base at J, with 13 bases between. Germline values: CDR1 LNHDA, CDR2 SQIVND (reference sequence). CDR3 sequence (DNA): TGTGCCAGTAGTTCAGGGGTGAAGGGCACAGATACGCAGTATTTT. Encoded protein: CASSSGVKGTDTQYF.

This chain joins TRBV10-1 and TRBJ2-2; weak D call: TRBD1 (5 bases). With 6 bases removed from V and 2 bases from J, the gap between germline ends came to 25 bases. The length of the CDR3 is 19 residues. The germline gives CDR1 WNHNN, CDR2 SYGVQD (reference sequence). Written as DNA, the CDR3 is TGCGCCAGCAGCCCCTATCCATCCACAGGTGATGAAAACACCGGGGAGCTGTTTTTT. It is translated as CASSPYPSTGDENTGELFF.

The V and J genes are TRBV4-2 and TRBJ2-7, with TRBD1 identical over 8 bases. The CDR3 sequence is 17 residues long. V shed 0 bases, J shed 2 bases, and the junction held 9 bases outside the gene matches. The germline V gene has CDR1 LGHNA and CDR2 YNFKEQ. The chain's CDR3 is CASSQDGQGQETYEQYF. CDR3 DNA sequence: TGTGCCAGCAGCCAAGATGGTCAGGGACAGGAAACCTACGAGCAGTACTTC.

The chain joins TRBV5-1 to TRBJ2-7; weak D call: TRBD2 (6 bases). The V and J ends lost 1 base and 6 bases respectively, with 14 bases between them. Germline CDR1 SGHRS, CDR2 YFSETQ. This CDR3 comprises 14 residues. The CDR3 DNA reads TGCGCCAGCAGCTTGTTGGGGGGAGAGTTCGAGCAGTACTTC. Protein sequence: CASSLLGGEFEQYF.

This chain joins TRBV7-3 and TRBJ2-3; 7 bases fit TRBD1. CDR3 length equals 14 residues. Germline values: CDR1 SGHTA, CDR2 FQGTGA. Unmatched junction bases numbered 4, after V lost 5 bases and J lost 2 bases. This chain's CDR3 is CASSPRGNTDTQYF. As DNA, the CDR3 is TGTGCCAGCAGCCCCAGGGGGAACACAGATACGCAGTATTTT.

The chain employs TRBV9 and TRBJ2-5, with 8 bases aligning to TRBD2. Unmatched junction bases numbered 4, after V lost 1 base and J lost 5 bases. The CDR3 spans 14 residues. CDR1 is SGDLS and CDR2 is YYNGEE in the germline V gene. The CDR3 DNA sequence: TGTGCCAGCAGCGTATCCAGCGGGGGCGAGACCCAGTACTTC. Translated, it gives CASSVSSGGETQYF.

This chain uses TRBV11-2 with TRBJ2-1, with 7 bases that match TRBD1. CDR3 size: 13 residues. Trimming took 11 bases from V and 3 from J; bases not matched to a gene: 7. CDR1 and CDR2 (germline): SGHAT, FQNNGV. The CDR3 region has the DNA TGTGCCTCCCGAGACAGGGTCTACAATGAGCAGTTCTTC. This encodes CASRDRVYNEQFF.

The V and J genes are TRBV5-4 and TRBJ2-3; 8 bases fit TRBD2. There are 16 residues in the CDR3. Germline V CDR1 and CDR2: SGHNT, YYREEE (reference sequence). The junction had 3 bases not matched to a gene; V was cut back by 0 bases and J by 0 bases. This CDR3 reads CASSLGTSRSTDTQYF. DNA for the CDR3: TGTGCCAGCAGCTTGGGGACTAGCAGAAGCACAGATACGCAGTATTTT.

The genes are TRBV18 and TRBJ1-5; D might be TRBD1 (5 bases). The germline CDR1 and CDR2 sequences are KGHSH and LQKENI. The CDR3 consists of 15 residues. Trimming removed 4 bases at V and 2 bases at J, with 12 bases between. CDR3 amino acids: CASSLNGGGNQPQHF. In nucleotides, the CDR3 is TGTGCCAGCTCACTTAACGGGGGAGGCAATCAGCCCCAGCATTTT.

This rearrangement joins TRBV7-3 to TRBJ2-1; 10 nucleotides match TRBD2. CDR3 length equals 19 residues. Trimming at V came to 1 base and at J to 4 bases, leaving 13 bases not matched to a gene. Germline V gene lookup returns CDR1 SGHTA and CDR2 FQGTGA. In DNA, the CDR3 is TGTGCCAGCAGCTTAATTCCCTTAGAGGGACTAGCGCCTTACAATGAGCAGTTCTTC. Translation: CASSLIPLEGLAPYNEQFF.

V gene TRBV5-4 combines with J gene TRBJ2-2; tentative D call: TRBD2 (6 bases). Per the germline V gene, CDR1 is SGHNT and CDR2 is YYREEE (reference sequence). V lost 4 bases and J 0 bases, leaving 10 bases between the germline ends. This CDR3 region has 15 residues. DNA of the CDR3: TGTGCCAGCAGCAACCAGCGGGCGAACACCGGGGAGCTGTTTTTT. This sequence encodes CASSNQRANTGELFF.

This clone was observed once. V gene TRBV2 combines with J gene TRBJ1-2, with TRBD1 identical over 7 bases. Germline V gene lookup returns CDR1 SNHLY and CDR2 FYNNEI. Trimming at V came to 7 bases and at J to 4 bases, leaving 12 bases not matched to a gene. The CDR3 totals 15 residues. CDR3 nucleotide sequence: TGTGCCAGCATAGAACCGGGACAGCCCCTCTATGGCTACACCTTC. It specifies CASIEPGQPLYGYTF.

V is TRBV5-1 and J is TRBJ2-5, with TRBD2 matching over 7 bases. The CDR3 consists of 13 residues. Germline V lookup: CDR1 SGHRS, CDR2 YFSETQ. V gave up 7 bases and J gave up 0 bases; unmatched junction bases: 3. The CDR3 DNA sequence: TGCGCCAGCGGGGGAGGGGACCAAGAGACCCAGTACTTC. Its translation is CASGGGDQETQYF.

This chain uses TRBV28 with TRBJ2-7, with D possibly matching TRBD1 (6 bases). The CDR3 length is 15 residues. Trimming removed 5 bases from V and 3 bases from J, with 17 bases in between. CDR1 and CDR2 (germline): MDHEN, SYDVKM. CDR3 sequence: CASSKGTKPNYEQYF. The CDR3 DNA follows: TGTGCCAGCAGTAAAGGGACAAAGCCCAACTACGAGCAGTACTTC.

The chain joins TRBV4-3 to TRBJ2-1; TRBD1 might be the D (5 bases). V lost 2 bases, J lost 4 bases, and 15 bases lay in between. Germline CDR1 is LGHNA and CDR2 is YSLEER. The CDR3 is made up of 16 amino acids. The CDR3 region has the DNA TGCGCCAGCAGCCAACGATTGGGGCCTTGGTACAATGAGCAGTTCTTC. Translating it yields CASSQRLGPWYNEQFF.

CDR3 DNA: TGTGCCAGCAGTTTACTAGCGGGTGACTCCTACGAGCAGTACTTC. It is translated as CASSLLAGDSYEQYF. The J gene is TRBJ2-7, the V gene TRBV28; 8 bases align to TRBD2. The CDR3 contains 15 residues. Germline values: CDR1 MDHEN, CDR2 SYDVKM. J lost 0 bases, V lost 2 bases, and 3 bases had no gene match.

The rearrangement uses TRBV19 and TRBJ2-3; TRBD2 matches at 8 bases. CDR3 length: 15 residues. Trimming at V came to 2 bases and at J to 6 bases, leaving 7 bases not matched to a gene. From germline, CDR1 is LNHDA and CDR2 SQIVND (reference sequence). In DNA, the CDR3 is TGTGCCAGTAGTATATACAGCGGGAGCGGGGATACGCAGTATTTT. This gives the protein CASSIYSGSGDTQYF.

The J gene is TRBJ1-5, the V gene TRBV19; the D gene is possibly TRBD1 (5 bases). Deletions cut 7 bases from V and 2 bases from J, with 9 bases between. The CDR3 sequence is 13 residues long. Per germline, CDR1 LNHDA and CDR2 SQIVND (reference sequence). As DNA, the CDR3 is TGTGCCAGTAATATCAGGGGCAATCAGCCCCAGCATTTT. Protein: CASNIRGNQPQHF.

Here the CDR3 DNA reads TGCAGCGCCGGACAAGGAGTGGGTGAGCAGTTCTTC. Translating gives CSAGQGVGEQFF. V and J are TRBV29-1 and TRBJ2-1; a possible D gene is TRBD1 (5 bases). The V end was cut by 7 bases, the J end by 9 bases, with 16 bases between. The V gene's germline CDR1 is SQVTM and CDR2 ANQGSEA. CDR3 length: 12 amino acids.

The CDR3 here is CASSSAPPGVGTDTQYF. CDR3 bases: TGTGCCAGCAGTTCTGCCCCACCGGGAGTTGGCACAGATACGCAGTATTTT. The gene calls are TRBV27 and TRBJ2-3; D may be TRBD2 (6 bases). The V gene's germline CDR1 is MNHEY and CDR2 SMNVEV (reference sequence). Trimming removed 4 bases from V and 1 base from J, with 18 bases in between. CDR3 length: 17 amino acids.

V is TRBV2 and J is TRBJ1-4, with D possibly matching TRBD1 (5 bases). Trimming stripped 6 bases from V and 4 bases from J, with 15 bases between. Looked up from germline, CDR1 is SNHLY and CDR2 is FYNNEI. This CDR3 spans 15 amino acids. DNA for the CDR3: TGTGCCAGCAGGCTGGGGCCGATGAATAATGAAAAACTGTTTTTT. It encodes CASRLGPMNNEKLFF.

J is TRBJ1-1 and V is TRBV11-3, with D unresolved. Germline V lookup: CDR1 SGHNT, CDR2 YENEEA. V was trimmed by 4 bases and J by 3 bases, leaving 18 bases between them. The length of the CDR3 is 16 residues. The CDR3 here is CASSCLGAGRDTEAFF. CDR3 nucleotide sequence: TGTGCCAGCAGCTGTCTGGGAGCGGGGAGGGACACTGAAGCTTTCTTT.

The chain has TRBV15 and TRBJ2-1; D not certain. The V and J ends lost 3 bases and 9 bases respectively, with 6 bases between them. The CDR3 length is 11 residues. Germline CDR1 and CDR2: LNHNV and YYDKDF (reference sequence). The CDR3 nucleotides are TGTGCCACCAGCAGCGAGGTTGAGCAGTTCTTC. Translation gives CATSSEVEQFF.

The chain couples TRBV15 to TRBJ2-7, with 9 bases that match TRBD1. Germline V CDR1 and CDR2: LNHNV, YYDKDF (reference sequence). This CDR3 contains 14 residues. J lost 6 bases, V lost 7 bases, and 10 bases had no gene match. This chain's CDR3 is CATNAGTGFGEQYF. CDR3 nucleotides: TGTGCCACCAACGCCGGGACAGGGTTCGGCGAGCAGTACTTC.